This T cell receptor beta chain was identified in a study of CD8 T cells in ankylosing spondylitis. MiXCR, applied by TCRdb to the 5' RACE reads, yields one record per CDR3 protein. The table shows 200,000 to 250,000 distinct CDR3 sequences, with about 10% occurring only once. The germline gives CDR1 MGHDK, CDR2 SYGVNS. The CDR3 spans 17 residues. The J segment lost 5 bases and the V segment lost 2 bases, leaving 13 bases of the junction unmatched. The rearrangement joins TRBV25-1 to TRBJ2-7, with 9 nucleotides matching TRBD1. The TCR originated in a male donor with ankylosing spondylitis or in good health (not recorded which). Source material: blood, either unsorted or a sorted T cell fraction (not recorded which). The DNA of the CDR3 is TGTGCCAGCAGTGAACCTCTCGGGACAGGGAATCTGGACGAGCAGTACTTC. Protein sequence: CASSEPLGTGNLDEQYF.